The 29 T cell receptor beta chains given below trace back to one sample, sequenced in a study of blood T cell repertoires in COVID-19. TCRdb's copy holds only in-frame clones and misses some; the assay was immunoSEQ multiplex PCR. The sample yields 250,000 to 300,000 clones, roughly four fifths seen once. The sequencing sample was made of PBMCs or T cells enriched from blood (not recorded which). The origin of the receptors is a man aged 45-65 years who had recovered from COVID-19.

This clone was observed a handful of times. The chain employs TRBV28 and TRBJ1-2, with D unresolved. Looked up from germline, CDR1 is MDHEN and CDR2 is SYDVKM. The CDR3 spans 14 residues. V was cut by 5 bases and J by 7 bases, with 17 bases left in between. CDR3 protein: CASSRQNTGFGYTF. CDR3 nucleotide sequence: TGTGCCAGCAGTCGCCAAAATACGGGGTTTGGCTACACCTTC.

The chain is built from TRBV6-2 or TRBV6-3 and TRBJ2-7, with D perhaps matching TRBD1 (6 bases). This CDR3 is built from 14 residues. The V end lost 1 base, the J end lost 5 bases, and 12 bases lay between the germline ends. From germline, CDR1 is MNHEY and CDR2 SVGEGT. This chain's CDR3 is CASSYWQQGHEQYF. The CDR3 DNA is TGTGCCAGCAGTTACTGGCAACAGGGCCACGAGCAGTACTTC.

The chain links TRBV28 to TRBJ1-5, with D possibly being TRBD1 (6 bases). Germline V gene data show CDR1 as MDHEN and CDR2 as SYDVKM. The V end lost 7 bases, the J end lost 2 bases, and 12 bases lay between the germline ends. The CDR3 consists of 14 residues. The CDR3 sequence: CASNSGAGNQPQHF. CDR3 DNA sequence: TGTGCCAGCAATTCAGGGGCCGGCAATCAGCCCCAGCATTTT.

The chain employs TRBV2 and TRBJ1-5; 7 bases line up with TRBD1. The V gene end was trimmed by 6 bases and the J gene end by 2 bases; junction bases not matched to a gene: 7. CDR3 length: 15 residues. CDR1 and CDR2 from the germline V gene are SNHLY and FYNNEI. CDR3 sequence: CASRNRDSRNQPQHF. The CDR3 bases are TGTGCCAGCAGGAATAGGGACAGTCGCAATCAGCCCCAGCATTTT.

This chain links TRBV20-1 with TRBJ2-7, with D tentatively TRBD1 (6 bases). V was shortened by 3 bases and J by 0 bases, with 9 bases between the two germline ends. This CDR3 has 13 amino acids. Germline-derived CDR1 and CDR2 are DFQATT and SNEGSKA (reference sequence). CDR3 DNA sequence: TGCAGTGCTAGTCAGGGGAGCTCCTACGAGCAGTACTTC. This encodes CSASQGSSYEQYF.

The chain employs TRBV7-6 and TRBJ2-1, with TRBD2 matching 13 bases. The germline V gene has CDR1 SGHVS and CDR2 FNYEAQ. Unmatched junction bases numbered 7, after V lost 7 bases and J lost 4 bases. This CDR3 is built from 16 residues. The CDR3 DNA sequence: TGTGCCAGCACCGGACTAGCGGGGGCCATTTACAATGAGCAGTTCTTC. Its protein is CASTGLAGAIYNEQFF. Filled out from reference TRBV7-6 and TRBJ2-1, the complete variable domain reads GAGVSQSPRYKVTKRGQDVALRCDPISGHVSLYWYRQALGQGPEFLTYFNYEAQQDKSGLPNDRFSAERPEGSISTLTIQRTEQRDSAMYRCASTGLAGAIYNEQFFGPGTRLTVL.

This clone was seen only once. The chain joins TRBV18 to TRBJ1-1; D is ambiguous. The CDR3 length is 15 residues. V was trimmed by 2 bases and J by 5 bases, leaving 15 bases between them. Germline V gene data show CDR1 as KGHSH and CDR2 as LQKENI. The CDR3 reads CASSPLAGSNTEAFF. CDR3 nucleotide sequence: TGTGCCAGCTCACCATTGGCGGGGTCGAATACTGAAGCTTTCTTT. Combining the CDR3 with reference TRBV18 and TRBJ1-1 gives the whole variable domain NAGVMQNPRHLVRRRGQEARLRCSPMKGHSHVYWYRQLPEEGLKFMVYLQKENIIDESGMPKERFSAEFPKEGPSILRIQQVVRGDSAAYFCASSPLAGSNTEAFFGQGTRLTVV.

The genes are TRBV10-1 and TRBJ2-1; TRBD1 might be the D (5 bases). Germline V gene sequence: CDR1 WNHNN, CDR2 SYGVQD (reference sequence). CDR3 length: 12 amino acids. The V end lost 5 bases, the J end lost 10 bases, and 12 bases lay between the germline ends. The CDR3 DNA sequence: TGCGCCAGCAGTAGGGGAAATCGCGAGCAGTTCTTC. Translating it yields CASSRGNREQFF.

This CDR3 is CASSQDAGRGIETQYF. CDR3 nucleotides: TGCGCCAGCAGCCAAGACGCCGGGAGAGGGATCGAGACCCAGTACTTC. The chain couples TRBV4-1 to TRBJ2-5; D is possibly TRBD2 (6 bases). Trimming took off 0 bases at V and 5 bases at J, with 16 bases between the two ends. The germline gives CDR1 MGHRA, CDR2 YSYEKL. This CDR3 region has 16 residues.

The chain employs TRBV5-6 and TRBJ2-7; 7 nucleotides align to TRBD2. Germline CDR1 is SGHDT and CDR2 is YYEEEE. The CDR3 consists of 14 residues. J gave up 7 bases and V 4 bases, and 11 bases lay outside the gene matches. The CDR3 region has the DNA TGTGCCAGCAGCGCGGGACTACCGCAGGGAGAGCAGTACTTC. Its translation: CASSAGLPQGEQYF.

V gene TRBV2 combines with J gene TRBJ2-7; possibly TRBD2 for D (5 bases). The CDR3 is 21 residues long. Trimming took 2 bases from V and 3 from J, leaving 32 bases between them. From germline, CDR1 is SNHLY and CDR2 FYNNEI. The CDR3 nucleotides are TGTGCCAGCAGTGAACCTCAGGACGGCGTAGGCGGGCGTAGTCGGATCTACGAGCAGTACTTC. It is translated as CASSEPQDGVGGRSRIYEQYF.

The gene calls are TRBV19 and TRBJ1-4, with 9 bases matching TRBD1. Germline V gene lookup returns CDR1 LNHDA and CDR2 SQIVND (reference sequence). This CDR3 region has 17 residues. J was trimmed by 8 bases and V by 5 bases; bases with no gene match: 15. CDR3 nucleotide sequence: TGTGCCAGTAGTCCCCGACAGGGGGAGGCAAGGGAAGAAAAACTGTTTTTT. Residues: CASSPRQGEAREEKLFF.

This clone was recorded only once. The chain is built from TRBV5-1 and TRBJ2-5; D may be TRBD2 (6 bases). The CDR3 consists of 13 residues. Germline V gene data show CDR1 as SGHRS and CDR2 as YFSETQ. Trimming pared 4 bases from V and 2 bases from J, leaving 9 bases between. CDR3 nucleotides: TGCGCCAGCAGCGGTGGAGGGCAAGAGACCCAGTACTTC. It specifies CASSGGGQETQYF.

The chain uses TRBV7-2 and TRBJ2-3; no firm D call. The CDR3 has 15 residues. From germline, CDR1 is SGHTA and CDR2 FQGNSA. Trimming removed 7 bases at V and 0 bases at J, with 14 bases between. CDR3 coding DNA: TGTGCCAGCACCCAATTCCCCACTAGCACAGATACGCAGTATTTT. Its translation is CASTQFPTSTDTQYF.

The J gene is TRBJ1-5, the V gene TRBV6-5; 7 bases map to TRBD1. There are 12 residues in the CDR3. The V gene end was trimmed by 11 bases and the J gene end by 4 bases; junction bases not matched to a gene: 5. Germline V gene lookup returns CDR1 MNHEY and CDR2 SVGAGI. CDR3 region: CALRTGNQPQHF. Here the CDR3 DNA reads TGTGCCCTTCGGACAGGTAATCAGCCCCAGCATTTT.

This chain uses TRBV7-8 with TRBJ1-6; D is undetermined. This CDR3 is built from 15 residues. Looked up from germline, CDR1 is SGHVS and CDR2 is FQNEAQ. V dropped 5 bases and J dropped 6 bases, with 14 bases sitting between them. The CDR3 loop is CASSARVEANSPLHF. CDR3 bases: TGTGCCAGCAGCGCCCGTGTTGAAGCTAATTCACCCCTCCACTTT.

The chain uses TRBV19 and TRBJ2-3; tentative D call: TRBD1 (6 bases). CDR3 length: 15 amino acids. Germline assignment: CDR1 LNHDA and CDR2 SQIVND (reference sequence). V was clipped by 1 base and J by 1 base, with 9 bases between them. In DNA, the CDR3 is TGTGCCAGTAGTATAGGACAGGCCGGCACAGATACGCAGTATTTT. As protein: CASSIGQAGTDTQYF.

Turning to this clone: The sample contains more than one DNA sequence encoding this CDR3. V gene TRBV6-5 combines with J gene TRBJ1-2; D is ambiguous. Trimming removed 0 bases from V and 4 bases from J, with 6 bases in between. From germline, CDR1 is MNHEY and CDR2 SVGAGI. CDR3 length: 13 amino acids. DNA of the CDR3: TGTGCCAGCAGTTACTCCGGGTCCTATGGCTACACCTTC. Protein: CASSYSGSYGYTF.

The chain links TRBV25-1 to TRBJ2-7; TRBD1 is a possible D gene (6 bases). Trimming removed 2 bases from V and 6 bases from J, with 11 bases in between. The germline CDR1 and CDR2 sequences are MGHDK and SYGVNS. CDR3 size: 13 residues. The CDR3 DNA reads TGTGCCAGCAGTGAACTACAGGGCGGCGAGCAGTACTTC. It is translated as CASSELQGGEQYF.

This chain connects TRBV4-2 to TRBJ2-7; TRBD2 aligns across 12 bases. The CDR3 has 16 amino acids. V lost 3 bases and J lost 7; bases outside the gene matches: 10. CDR1 is LGHNA and CDR2 is YNFKEQ in the germline V gene. This CDR3 is CASSQGRLAGDPEQYF. The CDR3, as DNA: TGTGCCAGCAGCCAGGGCCGACTAGCGGGGGATCCTGAGCAGTACTTC.

The chain links TRBV30 to TRBJ2-6, with TRBD2 matching 8 bases. Unmatched junction bases numbered 5, after V lost 1 base and J lost 12 bases. This CDR3 contains 13 residues. Germline assignment: CDR1 GTSNPN and CDR2 SVGIG (reference sequence). CDR3 coding DNA: TGTGCCTGGAGTGCGGGGGGGTTAGGCGTCCTGACTTTC. It is translated as CAWSAGGLGVLTF. Full variable domain (missing parts from reference TRBV30 and TRBJ2-6): SQTIHQWPATLVQPVGSPLSLECTVEGTSNPNLYWYRQAAGRGLQLLFYSVGIGQISSEVPQNLSASRPQDRQFILSSKKLLLSDSGFYLCAWSAGGLGVLTFGAGSRLTVL.

This clone was detected a few times. The genes are TRBV7-9 and TRBJ1-4, with D possibly matching TRBD1 (6 bases). The V gene lost 1 base and the J gene lost 8 bases, with 8 bases spanning the gap. The CDR3 runs 13 residues. The germline CDR1 and CDR2 sequences are SEHNR and FQNEAQ (reference sequence). CDR3 DNA sequence: TGTGCCAGCAGCTTAGGCAGGGGAGAAAAACTGTTTTTT. This codes for CASSLGRGEKLFF.

The rearrangement joins TRBV29-1 to TRBJ1-5; a weak D match, TRBD1 (6 bases). Trimming took off 6 bases at V and 1 base at J, with 10 bases between the two ends. The CDR3 spans 13 residues. The germline V gene encodes CDR1 SQVTM and CDR2 ANQGSEA. For the CDR3, the DNA is TGCAGCGTGGGGGCAGGGAGCAATCAGCCCCAGCATTTT. This gives the protein CSVGAGSNQPQHF.

The chain couples TRBV11-2 to TRBJ1-3; D might be TRBD1 (6 bases). The CDR3 consists of 15 residues. Trimming pared 2 bases from V and 5 bases from J, leaving 13 bases between. Germline CDR1 SGHAT, CDR2 FQNNGV. Written as DNA, the CDR3 is TGTGCCAGCAGCTTATCCGGGGGGGCAAGAAACACCATATATTTT. Its translation: CASSLSGGARNTIYF.

V usage is TRBV3-1 (or the pseudogene TRBV3-2) and J usage is TRBJ1-2; D not resolved. Germline V CDR1 and CDR2: LGHDT, YNNKEL (reference sequence). The germline V and J ends were trimmed by 1 base and 4 bases, with 4 bases remaining between them. This CDR3 contains 12 residues. This chain's CDR3 is CASSQAFYGYTF. The CDR3 nucleotides read TGTGCCAGCAGCCAAGCATTCTATGGCTACACCTTC.

The rearrangement uses TRBV7-6 and TRBJ1-2; 9 bases map to TRBD1. Trimming at V came to 5 bases and at J to 4 bases, leaving 11 bases not matched to a gene. CDR3 size: 16 residues. The V gene's germline CDR1 is SGHVS and CDR2 FNYEAQ. The CDR3 sequence is CASSLTAPTGGYGYTF. CDR3 bases: TGTGCCAGCAGCCTAACCGCACCGACAGGGGGCTATGGCTACACCTTC.

The chain joins TRBV30 to TRBJ2-1, with 7 bases matching TRBD2. Germline CDR1 is GTSNPN and CDR2 is SVGIG (reference sequence). The CDR3 is made up of 14 amino acids. The J segment lost 1 base and the V segment lost 0 bases, leaving 0 bases of the junction unmatched. The chain's CDR3 is CAWSVGGSYNEQFF. CDR3 nucleotides: TGTGCCTGGAGTGTGGGGGGGTCCTACAATGAGCAGTTCTTC.

CDR3: CSVEQLGSSYNEQFF. In DNA, the CDR3 is TGCAGCGTTGAGCAGCTCGGGAGCTCCTACAATGAGCAGTTCTTC. This sequence joins TRBV29-1 and TRBJ2-1, with D possibly TRBD2 on 6 matching bases. The V gene's germline CDR1 is SQVTM and CDR2 ANQGSEA. The CDR3 loop spans 15 amino acids. V was cut by 3 bases and J by 0 bases, with 12 bases left in between.

This sequence joins TRBV5-6 and TRBJ2-7; no definite D call. This CDR3 has 15 residues. CDR1 and CDR2 (germline): SGHDT, YYEEEE. Trimming cost V 1 base and J 0 bases, with 11 bases left between them. The CDR3 sequence: CASSLSLTSSYEQYF. The CDR3 DNA sequence: TGTGCCAGCAGCTTGTCACTAACGAGCTCCTACGAGCAGTACTTC.